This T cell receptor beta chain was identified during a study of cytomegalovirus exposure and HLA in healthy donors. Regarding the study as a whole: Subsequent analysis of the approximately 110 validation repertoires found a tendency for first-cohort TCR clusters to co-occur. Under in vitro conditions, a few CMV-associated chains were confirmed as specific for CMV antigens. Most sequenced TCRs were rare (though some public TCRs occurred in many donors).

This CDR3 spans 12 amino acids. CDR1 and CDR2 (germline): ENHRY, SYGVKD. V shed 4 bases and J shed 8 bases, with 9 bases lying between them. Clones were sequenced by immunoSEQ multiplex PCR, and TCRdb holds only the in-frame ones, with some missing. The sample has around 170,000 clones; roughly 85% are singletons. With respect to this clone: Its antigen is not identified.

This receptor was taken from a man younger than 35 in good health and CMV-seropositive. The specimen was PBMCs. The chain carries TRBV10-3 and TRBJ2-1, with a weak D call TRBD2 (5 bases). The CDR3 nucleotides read TGTGCCATCAGTGCGGCACTAGATGAGCAGTTCTTC. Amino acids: CAISAALDEQFF.